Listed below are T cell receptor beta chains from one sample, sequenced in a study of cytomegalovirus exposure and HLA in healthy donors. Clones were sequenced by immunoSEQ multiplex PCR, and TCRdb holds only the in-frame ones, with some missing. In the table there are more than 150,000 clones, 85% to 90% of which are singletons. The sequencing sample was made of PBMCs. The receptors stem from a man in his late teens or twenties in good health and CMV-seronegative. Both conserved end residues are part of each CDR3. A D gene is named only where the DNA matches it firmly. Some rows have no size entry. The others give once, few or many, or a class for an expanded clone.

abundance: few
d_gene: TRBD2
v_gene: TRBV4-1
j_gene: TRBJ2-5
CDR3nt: TGCGCCAGCAGCCCCCGGACTAGCGGGAGGAGGGAGACCCAGTACTTC
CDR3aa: CASSPRTSGRRETQYF

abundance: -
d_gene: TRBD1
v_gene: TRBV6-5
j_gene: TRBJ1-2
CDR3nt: TGTGCCAGCAGTTCGCGGACAGGGTCGGGCGAAGGCTACACCTTC
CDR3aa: CASSSRTGSGEGYTF

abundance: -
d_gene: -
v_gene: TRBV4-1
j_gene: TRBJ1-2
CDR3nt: TGCGCCAGCAGCCAAGAAGGGCCGGGGGCTAACTATGGCTACACCTTC
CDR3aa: CASSQEGPGANYGYTF

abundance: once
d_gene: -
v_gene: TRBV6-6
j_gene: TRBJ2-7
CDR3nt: TGTGCCAGCAGCGACCAGGGGGGCTACGAGCAGTACTTC
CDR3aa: CASSDQGGYEQYF

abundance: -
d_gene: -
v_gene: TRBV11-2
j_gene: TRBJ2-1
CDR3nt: TGTGCCAGCAGCTTAGCTTACGGGACTTCCTACAATGAGCAGTTCTTC
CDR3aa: CASSLAYGTSYNEQFF

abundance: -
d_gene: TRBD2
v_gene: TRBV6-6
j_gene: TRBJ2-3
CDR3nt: TGTGCCAGCAGTTACAGCGGGGGGGCCCCAGATACGCAGTATTTT
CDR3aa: CASSYSGGAPDTQYF

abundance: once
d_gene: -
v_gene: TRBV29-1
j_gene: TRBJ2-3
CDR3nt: TGCAGCGTTGGGGAGATTACGCAGTATTTT
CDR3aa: CSVGEITQYF

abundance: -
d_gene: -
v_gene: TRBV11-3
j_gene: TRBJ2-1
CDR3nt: TGTGCCAGCAGCTCAGGGGGGACGAATGAGCAGTTCTTC
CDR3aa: CASSSGGTNEQFF

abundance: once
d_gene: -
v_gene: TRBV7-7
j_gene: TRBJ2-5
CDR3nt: TGTGCTAGCAGCTTATCCCCGGGGGGCCGTGAGACCCAGTACTTC
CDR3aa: CASSLSPGGRETQYF

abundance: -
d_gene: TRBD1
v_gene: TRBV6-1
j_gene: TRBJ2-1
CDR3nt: TGTGCCTCGACAGGGTTGAGGAATGAGCAGTTCTTC
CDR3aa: CASTGLRNEQFF

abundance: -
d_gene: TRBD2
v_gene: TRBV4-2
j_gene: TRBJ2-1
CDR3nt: TGTGCCAGCAGCCCCCTGGGGGCTAGCGGGAGTAACTCCTACAATGAGCAGTTCTTC
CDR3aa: CASSPLGASGSNSYNEQFF

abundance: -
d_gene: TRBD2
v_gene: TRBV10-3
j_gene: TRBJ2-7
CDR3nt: TGTGCCATCAGTGAGTCCTCGGGAGGTGACTACGAGCAGTACTTC
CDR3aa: CAISESSGGDYEQYF

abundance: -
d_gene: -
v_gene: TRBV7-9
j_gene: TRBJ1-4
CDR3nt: TGTGCCAGCAGCTCCCAGACTAATGAAAAACTGTTTTTT
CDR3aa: CASSSQTNEKLFF

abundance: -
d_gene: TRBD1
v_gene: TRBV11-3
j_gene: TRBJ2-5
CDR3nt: TGTGCCAGCAGCTTAGATCCCACAGGGGGCAGGGAGACCCAGTACTTC
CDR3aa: CASSLDPTGGRETQYF

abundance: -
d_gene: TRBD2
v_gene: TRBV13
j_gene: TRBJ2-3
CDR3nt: TGTGCCAGCAGGATAGCGGGGGGGCCTGGCAATACGCAGTATTTT
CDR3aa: CASRIAGGPGNTQYF

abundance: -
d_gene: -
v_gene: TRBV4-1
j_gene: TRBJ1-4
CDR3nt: TGCGCCAGCAGCCAAACAGGAAATTATGAAAAACTGTTTTTT
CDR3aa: CASSQTGNYEKLFF

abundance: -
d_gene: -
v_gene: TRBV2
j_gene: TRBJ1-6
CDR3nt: TGTGCCAGCAGTGAAGCTGCAGGGGCAAATTCACCCCTCCACTTT
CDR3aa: CASSEAAGANSPLHF

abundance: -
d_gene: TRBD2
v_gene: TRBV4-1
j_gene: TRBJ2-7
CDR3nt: TGCGCCAGCAGCCAAGATAGCGGGAGGTCCCACGAGCAGTACTTC
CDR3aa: CASSQDSGRSHEQYF

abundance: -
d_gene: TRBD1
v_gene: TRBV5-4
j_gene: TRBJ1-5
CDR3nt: TGTGCCAGCAGCTTGGGGGGGACAGACCAAATGGAGCCCCAGCATTTT
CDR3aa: CASSLGGTDQMEPQHF

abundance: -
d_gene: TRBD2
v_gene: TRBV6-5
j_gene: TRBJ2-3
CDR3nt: TGTGCCAGCAGCCTAGCGGGAGTAGGAGATACGCAGTATTTT
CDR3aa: CASSLAGVGDTQYF

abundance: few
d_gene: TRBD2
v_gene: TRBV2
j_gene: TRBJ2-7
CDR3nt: TGTGCCAGCAGGGGGACTAGCGGCTACGAGCAGTACTTC
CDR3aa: CASRGTSGYEQYF

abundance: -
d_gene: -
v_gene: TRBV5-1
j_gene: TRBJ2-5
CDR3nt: TGCGCCAGCAGCGCCAGGAGGAGAGAGACCCAGTACTTC
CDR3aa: CASSARRRETQYF

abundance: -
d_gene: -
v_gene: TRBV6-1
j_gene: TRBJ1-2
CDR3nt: TGTGCCACGGGACATCGGAAGTATGGCTACACCTTC
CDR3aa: CATGHRKYGYTF

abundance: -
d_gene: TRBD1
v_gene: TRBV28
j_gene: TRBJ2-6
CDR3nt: TGTGCCAGTGTCGGGACAGGCTTAATTAGCTCTGGGGCCAACGTCCTGACTTTC
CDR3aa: CASVGTGLISSGANVLTF

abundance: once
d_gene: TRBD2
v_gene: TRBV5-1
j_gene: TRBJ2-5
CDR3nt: TGCGCCAGCAGCTTGTCTTCTAGCGGGCAAGAGACCCAGTACTTC
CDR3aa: CASSLSSSGQETQYF

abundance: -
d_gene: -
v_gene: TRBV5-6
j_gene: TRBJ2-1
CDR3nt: TGTGCCAGCAGCTTCCTCAATGAGCAGTTCTTC
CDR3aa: CASSFLNEQFF

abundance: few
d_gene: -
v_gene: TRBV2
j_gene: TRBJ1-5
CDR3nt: TGTGCCAGCCATGGAGGGGATCAGCCCCAGCATTTT
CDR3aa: CASHGGDQPQHF

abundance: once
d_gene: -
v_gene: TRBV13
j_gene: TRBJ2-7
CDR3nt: TGTGCCAGCAGCTTAGATTGTTACGGAGGAAGCTCCTACGAGCAGTACTTC
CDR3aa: CASSLDCYGGSSYEQYF

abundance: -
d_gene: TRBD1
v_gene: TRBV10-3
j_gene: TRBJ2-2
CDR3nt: TGTGCCATCAGTGAATACAGGGGGTATGAGACCGGGGAGCTGTTTTTT
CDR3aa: CAISEYRGYETGELFF

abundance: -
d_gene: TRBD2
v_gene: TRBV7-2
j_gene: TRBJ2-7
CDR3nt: TGTGCCAGCAGCTTAGGGGGTAGCGGGAGTTTGTACGAGCAGTACTTC
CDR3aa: CASSLGGSGSLYEQYF

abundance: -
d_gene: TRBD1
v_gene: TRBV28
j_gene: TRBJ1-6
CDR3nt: TGTGCCAGCAGTCCGGGACAGGGGAGAAATTCACCCCTCCACTTT
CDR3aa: CASSPGQGRNSPLHF

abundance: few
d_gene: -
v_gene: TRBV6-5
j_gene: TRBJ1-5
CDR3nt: TGTGCCAGCAGACAGGGTGGCAATCAGCCCCAGCATTTT
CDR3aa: CASRQGGNQPQHF

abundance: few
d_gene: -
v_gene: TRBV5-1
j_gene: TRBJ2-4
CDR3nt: TGCGCCAGCAGCTTAGGTAGAGCGACCTTTGGAGCCAAAAACATTCAGTACTTC
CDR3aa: CASSLGRATFGAKNIQYF

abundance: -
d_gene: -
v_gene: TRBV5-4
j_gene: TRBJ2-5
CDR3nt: TGTGCCAGCAGCTTGGACCAAGGGGCCCAAGAGACCCAGTACTTC
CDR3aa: CASSLDQGAQETQYF

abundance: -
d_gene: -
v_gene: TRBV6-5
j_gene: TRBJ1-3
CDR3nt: TGTGCCAGCACAGGGGTCCCCTTTGGAAACACCATATATTTT
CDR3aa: CASTGVPFGNTIYF

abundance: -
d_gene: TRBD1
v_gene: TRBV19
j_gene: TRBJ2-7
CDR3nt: TGTGCCATTGGACAGGGGTACTACGAGCAGTACTTC
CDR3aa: CAIGQGYYEQYF

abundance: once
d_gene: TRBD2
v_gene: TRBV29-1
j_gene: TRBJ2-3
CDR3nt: TGCAGCGTTGAAGATCTCCTAGCGGGGCCCCAGTATTTT
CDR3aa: CSVEDLLAGPQYF

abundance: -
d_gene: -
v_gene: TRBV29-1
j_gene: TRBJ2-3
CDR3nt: TGCAGCGTTGAAAGACGAGAGGGCACAGATACGCAGTATTTT
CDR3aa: CSVERREGTDTQYF

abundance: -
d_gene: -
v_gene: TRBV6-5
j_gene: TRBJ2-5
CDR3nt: TGTGCCAGCAGTTGGGCCGGGGGATTGGGGACCCAGTACTTC
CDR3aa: CASSWAGGLGTQYF

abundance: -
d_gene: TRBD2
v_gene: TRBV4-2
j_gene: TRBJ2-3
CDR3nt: TGTGCCAGCAGCCTCGCCCTAGCGGGGGGCGAAGATACGCAGTATTTT
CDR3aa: CASSLALAGGEDTQYF

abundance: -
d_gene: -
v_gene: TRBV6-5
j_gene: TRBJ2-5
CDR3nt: TGTGCCAGCAGTTACTCGATCGGGACACAAGAGACCCAGTACTTC
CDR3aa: CASSYSIGTQETQYF

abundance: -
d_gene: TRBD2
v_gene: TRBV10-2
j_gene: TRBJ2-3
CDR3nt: TGCGCCAGCAGTTTGACTAGCGGGGGGCCCGGGAGCACAGATACGCAGTATTTT
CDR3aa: CASSLTSGGPGSTDTQYF

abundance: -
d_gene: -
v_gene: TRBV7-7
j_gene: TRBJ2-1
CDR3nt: TGTGCTAGCAGCGTCGACAGGGAGGATTTCAATGAGCAGTTCTTC
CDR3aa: CASSVDREDFNEQFF

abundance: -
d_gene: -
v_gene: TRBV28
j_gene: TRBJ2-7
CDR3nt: TGTGCCAGCAGTTTAGGGCACCCCTACGAGCAGTACTTC
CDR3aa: CASSLGHPYEQYF

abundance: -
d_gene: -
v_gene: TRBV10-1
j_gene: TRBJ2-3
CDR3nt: TGCGCCAGCAGTCAGACGTCGATCGGGACAAAGCGGAGGGATACGCAGTATTTT
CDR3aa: CASSQTSIGTKRRDTQYF

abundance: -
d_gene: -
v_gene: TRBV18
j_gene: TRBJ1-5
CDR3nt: TGTGCCAGCTCACCAGTGTACAGGGAAAGCAATCAGCCCCAGCATTTT
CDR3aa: CASSPVYRESNQPQHF

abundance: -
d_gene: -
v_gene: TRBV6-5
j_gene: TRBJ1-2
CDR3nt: TGTGCCAGCGGACTCAGACCTAACTATGGCTACACCTTC
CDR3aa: CASGLRPNYGYTF

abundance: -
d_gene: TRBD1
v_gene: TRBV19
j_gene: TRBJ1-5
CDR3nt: TGTGCCAGTACCGACGGACAGGGCGGTCAGCCCCAGCATTTT
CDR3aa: CASTDGQGGQPQHF

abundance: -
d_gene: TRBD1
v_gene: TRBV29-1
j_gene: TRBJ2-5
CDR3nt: TGCAGCTTCGGGACAGGGTTCTTCCAAGAGACCCAGTACTTC
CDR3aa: CSFGTGFFQETQYF

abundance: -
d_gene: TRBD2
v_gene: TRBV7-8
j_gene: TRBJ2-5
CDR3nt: TGTGCCAGCAGCTATCCTAGCGGGGGGGAGACCCAGTACTTC
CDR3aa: CASSYPSGGETQYF

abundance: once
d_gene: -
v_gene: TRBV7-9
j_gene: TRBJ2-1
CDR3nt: TGTGCCAGCAGCTCATTGAGGGGGGGACACAATGAGCAGTTCTTC
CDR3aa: CASSSLRGGHNEQFF